This is a list of T cell receptor beta chains from one sample in a study of blood T cells in healthy people across ages. TCRdb itself ran the 5' RACE reads through MiXCR, one entry per CDR3 protein. This sample yields 1.5 million to 2 million distinct CDR3 sequences, of which about 31% are seen a single time; 11% belongs to the top ten. The material sequenced was blood. The receptors stem from a woman in her twenties or thirties in good health. Each CDR3 is given with its conserved first and last residue. A D gene is named only where the DNA matches it firmly. Clone size is stated in some rows and not others, as once, few, many or a class when expanded.

d_gene	j_gene	abundance	v_gene	CDR3aa	CDR3nt
TRBD2	TRBJ2-3	few	TRBV24-1	CATSETSGKDTQYF	TGTGCCACCAGTGAGACTAGCGGGAAAGATACGCAGTATTTT
NA	TRBJ2-3	NA	TRBV4-1	CAGSQESGDTQYF	TGCGCCGGCAGCCAAGAAAGTGGAGATACGCAGTATTTT
NA	TRBJ1-1	NA	TRBV10-3	CAISDGPNTEAFF	TGTGCCATCAGTGACGGCCCGAACACTGAAGCTTTCTTT
NA	TRBJ2-5	NA	TRBV7-8	CASSLRRTVGKETQYF	TGTGCCAGCAGCTTAAGAAGGACAGTCGGGAAAGAGACCCAGTACTTC
TRBD2	TRBJ2-3	many	TRBV7-9	CASSLSGMVTDTQYF	TGTGCCAGCAGCCTTAGCGGGATGGTAACAGATACGCAGTATTTT
TRBD2	TRBJ2-7	few	TRBV9	CASSVLADSYEQYF	TGTGCCAGCAGCGTCCTAGCGGACTCCTACGAGCAGTACTTC
NA	TRBJ2-7	many	TRBV13	CASSPRGFEQYF	TGTGCCAGCAGCCCTAGGGGCTTCGAGCAGTACTTC
NA	TRBJ2-1	many	TRBV20-1	CSARDLRDQQFF	TGCAGTGCTAGAGATCTCCGGGACCAGCAGTTCTTC
TRBD1	TRBJ2-5	few	TRBV5-1	CASSNYPDRAQETQYF	TGCGCCAGCAGCAACTACCCGGACAGGGCCCAAGAGACCCAGTACTTC
TRBD2	TRBJ2-5	NA	TRBV9	CASSAMTQAGGGETQYF	TGTGCCAGCAGCGCCATGACCCAGGCGGGAGGAGGAGAGACCCAGTACTTC
NA	TRBJ1-4	NA	TRBV6-1	CASSDGQGVVGLFF	TGTGCCAGCAGTGATGGTCAGGGCGTGGTGGGACTGTTTTTT
TRBD1	TRBJ2-7	NA	TRBV3-1	CASSQVGTGTGSEQYF	TGTGCCAGCAGCCAAGTAGGCACCGGGACAGGATCCGAGCAGTACTTC
NA	TRBJ2-1	NA	TRBV30	CAWRTDSYNEQFF	TGTGCCTGGAGAACGGACAGCTACAATGAGCAGTTCTTC
NA	TRBJ2-7	NA	TRBV14	CASSRAVVYEQYF	TGTGCCAGCAGTCGGGCGGTTGTCTACGAGCAGTACTTC
NA	TRBJ1-2	many	TRBV14	CASSQGYGGYTF	TGTGCCAGCAGCCAAGGTTACGGTGGCTACACCTTC
NA	TRBJ1-1	few	TRBV4-1	CASSQVGVWVVQNTEAFF	TGCGCCAGCAGCCAAGTGGGAGTCTGGGTCGTCCAAAACACTGAAGCTTTCTTT
NA	TRBJ2-7	few	TRBV14	CASSQGPSGAYEQYF	TGTGCCAGCAGCCAAGGCCCCTCGGGGGCCTACGAGCAGTACTTC
TRBD2	TRBJ2-1	NA	TRBV6-1	CASSEAGLAVYNEQFF	TGTGCCAGCAGTGAAGCGGGACTAGCGGTATACAATGAGCAGTTCTTC
TRBD1	TRBJ1-1	NA	TRBV27	CASSLSGQTGMSEAFF	TGTGCCAGCAGTTTATCGGGTCAGACAGGGATGTCTGAAGCTTTCTTT
NA	TRBJ2-5	NA	TRBV27	CASSVSGAMAQYF	TGTGCCAGCAGTGTATCCGGGGCCATGGCGCAGTACTTC
TRBD1	TRBJ1-2	few	TRBV20-1	CSATTRGDYGYTF	TGCAGTGCTACAACCAGGGGGGACTATGGCTACACCTTC
NA	TRBJ2-7	NA	TRBV5-1	CASSLPGAGGSYEQYF	TGCGCCAGCAGCCTCCCCGGTGCGGGTGGTTCCTACGAGCAGTACTTC
TRBD2	TRBJ2-5	few	TRBV10-3	CATGLAGVGETQYF	TGTGCCACAGGACTAGCGGGAGTTGGGGAGACCCAGTACTTC
TRBD1	TRBJ2-7	NA	TRBV4-2	CASSQGPDRGLVDEQYF	TGTGCCAGCAGCCAAGGCCCGGACAGGGGGCTGGTAGACGAGCAGTACTTC
TRBD1	TRBJ1-1	NA	TRBV5-1	CASSSPLGTDNTEAFF	TGCGCCAGCAGCTCGCCCCTTGGGACAGACAACACTGAAGCTTTCTTT
NA	TRBJ2-3	few	TRBV7-8	CASSLELTGLTDTQYF	TGTGCCAGCAGCTTAGAGTTGACAGGTCTGACAGATACGCAGTATTTT
TRBD1	TRBJ1-5	NA	TRBV6-2/TRBV6-3	CASRDRNFQPQHF	TGTGCCAGCCGGGACAGGAACTTTCAGCCCCAGCATTTT